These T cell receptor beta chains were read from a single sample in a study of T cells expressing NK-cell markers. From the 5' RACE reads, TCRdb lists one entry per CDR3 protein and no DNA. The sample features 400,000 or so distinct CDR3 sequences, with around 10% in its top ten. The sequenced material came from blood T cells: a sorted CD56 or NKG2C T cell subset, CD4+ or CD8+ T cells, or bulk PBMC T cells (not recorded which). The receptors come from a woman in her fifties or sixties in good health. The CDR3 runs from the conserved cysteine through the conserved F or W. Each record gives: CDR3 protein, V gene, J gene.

CDR3 protein: CSVEGTNRRDGYTF
V gene: TRBV29-1
J gene: TRBJ1-2

CDR3 protein: CASSYVVGGMNTEAFF
V gene: TRBV6-2/TRBV6-3
J gene: TRBJ1-1

CDR3 protein: CSATWTGESNQPQHF
V gene: TRBV20-1
J gene: TRBJ1-5

CDR3 protein: CASSPRAGGPAGELFF
V gene: TRBV5-1
J gene: TRBJ2-2

CDR3 protein: CASSSYRLAGYTDTQYF
V gene: TRBV7-9
J gene: TRBJ2-3

CDR3 protein: CSARDFQKSTDTQYF
V gene: TRBV20-1
J gene: TRBJ2-3

CDR3 protein: CAWSGTPGTQETQYF
V gene: TRBV30
J gene: TRBJ2-5

CDR3 protein: CSAVSGENTEAFF
V gene: TRBV20-1
J gene: TRBJ1-1

CDR3 protein: CATSDVGSGVLYNEQFF
V gene: TRBV24-1
J gene: TRBJ2-1

CDR3 protein: CASQETGLKTYEQYF
V gene: TRBV2
J gene: TRBJ2-7

CDR3 protein: CASSPRQGLGGYTF
V gene: TRBV7-2
J gene: TRBJ1-2

CDR3 protein: CSVEEVTGGAAFF
V gene: TRBV29-1
J gene: TRBJ1-1

CDR3 protein: CASSFAKGGNTGELFF
V gene: TRBV7-9
J gene: TRBJ2-2